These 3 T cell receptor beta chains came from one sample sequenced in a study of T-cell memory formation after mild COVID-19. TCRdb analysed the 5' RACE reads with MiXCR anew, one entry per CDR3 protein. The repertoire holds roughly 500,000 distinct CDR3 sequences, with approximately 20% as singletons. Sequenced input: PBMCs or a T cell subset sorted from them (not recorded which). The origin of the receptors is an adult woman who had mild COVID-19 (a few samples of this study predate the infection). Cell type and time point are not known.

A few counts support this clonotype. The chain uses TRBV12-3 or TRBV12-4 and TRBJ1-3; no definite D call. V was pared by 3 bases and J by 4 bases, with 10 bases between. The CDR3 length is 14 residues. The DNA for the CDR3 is TGTGCCAGCAGTTTCGGGGTCTCCGGAAACACCATATATTTT. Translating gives CASSFGVSGNTIYF.

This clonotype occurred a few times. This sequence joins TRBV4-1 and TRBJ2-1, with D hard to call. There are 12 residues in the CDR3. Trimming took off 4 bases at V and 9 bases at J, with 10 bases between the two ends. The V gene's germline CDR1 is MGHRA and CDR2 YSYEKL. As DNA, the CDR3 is TGCGCCAGCAGCCGCCTCGAGAGTGAGCAGTTCTTC. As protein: CASSRLESEQFF.

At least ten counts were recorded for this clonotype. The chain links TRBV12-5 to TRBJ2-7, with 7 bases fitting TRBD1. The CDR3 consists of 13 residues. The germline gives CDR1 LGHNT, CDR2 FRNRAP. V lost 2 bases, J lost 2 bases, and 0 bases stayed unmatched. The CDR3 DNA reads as TGTGCTAGTGGTTTGACAGGGGCCTACGAGCAGTACTTC. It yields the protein CASGLTGAYEQYF.